The entry that follows covers one T cell receptor (beta chain) sequence. This specimen comes from a study of blood T cell repertoires in COVID-19. Across the study: The origin of the acute and convalescent COVID-19 samples was the United States, Italy and Spain.

Clones were sequenced by immunoSEQ multiplex PCR, and TCRdb holds only the in-frame ones, with some missing. The table lists over 100,000 clones, over 65% of them singletons. The CDR3 totals 14 residues. Trimming left V 3 bases short and J 5 bases short, with 13 bases between. The germline V gene has CDR1 SGHNT and CDR2 YENEEA. The sequencing sample was made of peripheral blood. The chain has TRBV11-3 and TRBJ2-5; the D gene is possibly TRBD1 (6 bases). The origin of this receptor is a woman aged 70-85 years with acute or convalescent COVID-19. The CDR3 region is CASSLTGQGETQYF. The CDR3 DNA follows: TGTGCCAGCAGCTTGACAGGCCAGGGGGAGACCCAGTACTTC.